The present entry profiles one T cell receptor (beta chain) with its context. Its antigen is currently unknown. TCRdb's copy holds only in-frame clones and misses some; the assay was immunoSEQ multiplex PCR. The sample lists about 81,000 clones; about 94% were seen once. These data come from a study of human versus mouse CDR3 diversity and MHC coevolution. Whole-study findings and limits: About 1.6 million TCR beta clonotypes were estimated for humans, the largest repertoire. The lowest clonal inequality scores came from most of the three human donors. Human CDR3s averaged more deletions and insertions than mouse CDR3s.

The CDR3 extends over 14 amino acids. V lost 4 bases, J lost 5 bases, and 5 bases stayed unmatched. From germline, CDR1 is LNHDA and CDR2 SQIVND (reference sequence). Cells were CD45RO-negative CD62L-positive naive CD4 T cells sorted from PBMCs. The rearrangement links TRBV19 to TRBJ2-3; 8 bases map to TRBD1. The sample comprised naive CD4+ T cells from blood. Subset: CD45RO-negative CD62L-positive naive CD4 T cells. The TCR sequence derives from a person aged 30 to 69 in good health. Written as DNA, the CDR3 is TGTGCCAGTAGTACCCAGACAGGGGTAGATACGCAGTATTTT. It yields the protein CASSTQTGVDTQYF.